These T cell receptor beta chains were read from a single sample in a study of blood T cell repertoires in COVID-19. The method was immunoSEQ multiplex PCR; TCRdb's version includes in-frame clones alone and lacks a portion of them. The sample contains about 270,000 clones, roughly 86% of which appear only once. The sequencing input was PBMCs or T cells enriched from blood (not recorded which). These receptors came from a woman in her late teens or twenties who had recovered from COVID-19. CDR3s include the opening cysteine and the closing phenylalanine or tryptophan. Fields, in order: J gene, clone size, V gene, D gene, CDR3 protein, CDR3 DNA. The D gene is left open where the match is weak. Some rows mark clone size as missing; the rest say once, few, many or name a class of expanded clone.

TRBJ2-5,few,TRBV19,NA,CASSIGQEKTQYF,TGTGCCAGTAGTATAGGACAGGAGAAGACCCAGTACTTC
TRBJ1-4,once,TRBV15,TRBD1,CATQRDRANEKLFF,TGTGCCACCCAACGGGACAGGGCGAATGAAAAACTGTTTTTT
TRBJ2-1,NA,TRBV5-6,TRBD2,CASSPSGRNYNEQFF,TGTGCCAGCAGCCCCTCCGGGAGGAACTACAATGAGCAGTTCTTC
TRBJ1-1,NA,TRBV5-1,TRBD1,CASSLDGTVNTEAFF,TGCGCCAGCAGCTTGGACGGGACAGTGAACACTGAAGCTTTCTTT
TRBJ1-1,NA,TRBV6-6,NA,CASRPLEQESNTEAFF,TGTGCCAGCAGACCCCTCGAACAGGAATCGAACACTGAAGCTTTCTTT
TRBJ2-7,NA,TRBV18,NA,CASSPKGPSYEQYF,TGTGCCAGCTCTCCGAAGGGGCCAAGCTACGAGCAGTACTTC
TRBJ2-2,once,TRBV19,TRBD2,CASTKASGRGGELFF,TGTGCCAGTACCAAAGCTAGCGGGAGGGGCGGGGAGCTGTTTTTT
TRBJ1-4,NA,TRBV6-5,TRBD1,CASTDGTGYEKLFF,TGTGCCAGCACCGACGGGACAGGGTATGAAAAACTGTTTTTT
TRBJ1-6,NA,TRBV2,TRBD1,CASSRGQGNSPLHF,TGTGCCAGCAGCCGCGGACAGGGTAATTCACCCCTCCACTTT
TRBJ2-3,NA,TRBV3-1/TRBV3-2,TRBD2,CASSQDSGDYTDTQYF,TGTGCCAGCAGCCAAGATAGCGGGGACTACACAGATACGCAGTATTTT
TRBJ2-1,NA,TRBV30,NA,CAWSHGQEGNEQFF,TGTGCCTGGAGCCACGGACAGGAGGGCAATGAGCAGTTCTTC
TRBJ1-6,once,TRBV7-2,NA,CASSPTTGRGSPLHF,TGTGCCAGCAGCCCTACTACAGGGAGGGGTTCACCCCTCCACTTT
TRBJ1-1,NA,TRBV21-1,NA,CASSLGPREAFF,TGTGCCAGCAGCCTGGGGCCACGCGAAGCTTTCTTT
TRBJ2-5,NA,TRBV11-3,TRBD2,CASSSRGGTETQYF,TGTGCCAGCAGCTCCCGGGGGGGCACGGAGACCCAGTACTTC
TRBJ2-2,NA,TRBV6-5,NA,CASRRGITGELFF,TGTGCCAGCAGGCGGGGCATCACCGGGGAGCTGTTTTTT
TRBJ1-1,NA,TRBV7-9,TRBD1,CASSRWAARTGGKNTEAFF,TGTGCCAGCAGCCGCTGGGCTGCGAGGACAGGCGGGAAGAACACTGAAGCTTTCTTT
TRBJ2-7,NA,TRBV12-3/TRBV12-4,TRBD1,CASRETGGYEQYF,TGTGCCAGCAGGGAGACAGGGGGCTACGAGCAGTACTTC
TRBJ2-1,NA,TRBV25-1,TRBD2,CASSGTRYNEQFF,TGTGCCAGCAGTGGGACTAGGTACAATGAGCAGTTCTTC
TRBJ2-2,NA,TRBV3-1/TRBV3-2,NA,CASSQTRTNTGELFF,TGTGCCAGCAGCCAAACTCGGACTAACACCGGGGAGCTGTTTTTT
TRBJ2-3,NA,TRBV9,TRBD2,CASSVEVAGITDTQYF,TGTGCCAGCAGCGTAGAGGTAGCGGGCATTACAGATACGCAGTATTTT
TRBJ1-4,NA,TRBV2,NA,CASSEGGRVEKLFF,TGTGCCAGCAGTGAGGGGGGGAGGGTTGAAAAACTGTTTTTT
TRBJ2-1,NA,TRBV28,TRBD2,CASSLFRLASTSVNEQFF,TGTGCCAGCAGTTTATTCCGACTAGCGAGCACCAGTGTGAATGAGCAGTTCTTC
TRBJ1-1,NA,TRBV19,TRBD1,CASTRSRDRDFMNTEAFF,TGTGCCAGTACACGGTCCCGGGACAGGGATTTTATGAACACTGAAGCTTTCTTT
TRBJ2-7,NA,TRBV2,TRBD2,CASRGEGLAGVYEQYF,TGTGCCAGCAGGGGGGAGGGACTAGCGGGAGTATACGAGCAGTACTTC
TRBJ2-1,NA,TRBV10-3,NA,CAIRTIAGVNEQFF,TGTGCCATCAGAACCATCGCAGGGGTAAATGAGCAGTTCTTC
TRBJ2-2,NA,TRBV25-1,TRBD2,CASSVWAGGQSTGELFF,TGTGCCAGCAGTGTATGGGCGGGGGGGCAGAGCACCGGGGAGCTGTTTTTT
TRBJ2-2,NA,TRBV6-2/TRBV6-3,NA,CASSSRNTGELFF,TGTGCCAGCAGTTCGAGAAACACCGGGGAGCTGTTTTTT
TRBJ2-3,NA,TRBV5-1,NA,CASRARTDTQYF,TGCGCCAGCAGGGCGAGGACAGATACGCAGTATTTT
TRBJ2-7,NA,TRBV27,NA,CASSLSGASEQYF,TGTGCCAGCAGTTTATCAGGGGCATCCGAGCAGTACTTC
TRBJ2-7,NA,TRBV4-1,TRBD2,CASSHGGLAGTLFEQYF,TGCGCCAGCAGCCATGGGGGACTAGCGGGTACCTTGTTCGAGCAGTACTTC
TRBJ1-2,NA,TRBV12-3/TRBV12-4,NA,CASSLQGWEGYTF,TGTGCCAGCAGCCTACAGGGATGGGAGGGCTACACCTTC
TRBJ2-2,NA,TRBV11-3,NA,CASSSPGVTGELFF,TGTGCCAGCAGCTCGCCCGGGGTCACCGGGGAGCTGTTTTTT
TRBJ1-2,NA,TRBV10-3,TRBD1,CAIRPSGGDRSYGYTF,TGTGCCATCAGACCCTCTGGGGGGGACAGGTCCTATGGCTACACCTTC
TRBJ2-7,NA,TRBV18,TRBD2,CASSPPGDYTKQYF,TGTGCCAGCTCACCCCCGGGGGACTATACGAAGCAGTACTTC
TRBJ1-2,NA,TRBV30,NA,CAWSVAGDNGYTF,TGTGCCTGGAGTGTCGCGGGGGATAATGGCTACACCTTC
TRBJ2-1,NA,TRBV7-8,NA,CASSPGGQAGYEQFF,TGTGCCAGCAGCCCAGGCGGGCAGGCGGGGTATGAGCAGTTCTTC
TRBJ1-1,once,TRBV6-5,NA,CASRVGRGTEAFF,TGTGCCAGCAGGGTGGGCCGGGGCACTGAAGCTTTCTTT
TRBJ1-2,NA,TRBV7-9,NA,CASSLNDAGYGYTF,TGTGCCAGCAGCTTAAACGACGCGGGCTATGGCTACACCTTC
TRBJ1-5,NA,TRBV6-5,TRBD1,CASGTGGEGQPQHF,TGTGCCAGCGGGACAGGGGGCGAAGGACAGCCCCAGCATTTT
TRBJ1-4,NA,TRBV28,NA,CASRLINRVSDEKLFF,TGTGCCAGCAGACTTATAAACAGGGTTTCTGATGAAAAACTGTTTTTT
TRBJ2-7,NA,TRBV25-1,NA,CASPPIGGDEQYF,TGTGCCAGCCCCCCAATCGGGGGAGACGAGCAGTACTTC
TRBJ1-5,NA,TRBV11-2,NA,CASSRYPGRDQPQHF,TGTGCCAGCAGCCGATACCCGGGCAGGGATCAGCCCCAGCATTTT
TRBJ1-1,once,TRBV7-9,TRBD1,CASSRLDRATEAFF,TGTGCCAGCAGTCGTTTGGACAGGGCCACTGAAGCTTTCTTT
TRBJ1-5,many,TRBV19,TRBD1,CASSRDRYQPQHF,TGTGCCAGTTCTCGGGACAGATATCAGCCCCAGCATTTT
TRBJ1-4,NA,TRBV7-8,NA,CASSSQPGATNEKLFF,TGTGCCAGCAGCTCGCAACCAGGGGCAACTAATGAAAAACTGTTTTTT
TRBJ2-4,NA,TRBV3-1/TRBV3-2,NA,CASSQEIGSRRAKNIQYF,TGTGCCAGCAGCCAAGAGATCGGGTCCCGAAGGGCCAAAAACATTCAGTACTTC
TRBJ2-1,NA,TRBV7-9,TRBD1,CASDRAYNEQFF,TGTGCCTCGGACAGGGCCTACAATGAGCAGTTCTTC
TRBJ2-3,many,TRBV30,TRBD2,CAWSVSGGQDTQYF,TGTGCCTGGAGTGTAAGCGGGGGGCAGGATACGCAGTATTTT
TRBJ1-2,NA,TRBV15,NA,CATSRDRGAPGLSGYTF,TGTGCCACCAGCAGGGACCGAGGGGCCCCGGGACTCTCTGGCTACACCTTC
TRBJ2-1,once,TRBV4-1,TRBD1,CASSQVPGGLSYNEQFF,TGCGCCAGCAGCCAAGTCCCAGGGGGCTTATCCTACAATGAGCAGTTCTTC
TRBJ1-3,NA,TRBV30,NA,CAWSTRGSLSGNTIYF,TGTGCCTGGAGTACTCGCGGGTCCCTCTCTGGAAACACCATATATTTT